A single sample gave rise to the 18 T cell receptor beta chains below, sequenced in a study of shared clonotypes between healthy human individuals. Sequencing was performed with immunoSEQ multiplex PCR; in TCRdb, only in-frame clones are kept and a portion is missing. The data show some 1,400,000 clones, roughly 97% seen once. Specimen: naive CD4+ T cells sorted from blood. Sample subset: CD45RA+ positively selected. All receptors come from a man aged 25-40 years in good health.

This rearrangement joins TRBV28 to TRBJ2-2; D is unclear. CDR3 length: 13 amino acids. With 6 bases removed from V and 4 bases from J, the gap between germline ends came to 9 bases. Germline assignment: CDR1 MDHEN and CDR2 SYDVKM. The CDR3 DNA follows: TGTGCCAGCAGGCTGCTGATCACCGGGGAGCTGTTTTTT. As protein: CASRLLITGELFF.

This chain joins TRBV21-1 and TRBJ1-2; the table's D call, TRBD1, has no DNA check behind it. TRBV21-1 is given as a pseudogene. The length of the CDR3 is 18 residues. The CDR3 spells CASSPEAGTGPPNYGYTF. CDR3 in DNA: TGTGCCAGCAGCCCTGAGGCGGGGACAGGGCCTCCTAACTATGGCTACACCTTC.

As concerns this clone: This sample includes further DNA sequences coding for the same CDR3. V is TRBV6-5 and J is TRBJ1-1, with D maybe TRBD1 (5 bases). Per germline, CDR1 MNHEY and CDR2 SVGAGI. The CDR3 totals 13 residues. Trimming took off 2 bases at V and 4 bases at J, with 8 bases between the two ends. In DNA form, the CDR3 reads TGTGCCAGCAGTTACGCTGGGGGCACTGAAGCTTTCTTT. Its protein product is CASSYAGGTEAFF.

This clone came up once. This chain joins TRBV29-1 and TRBJ2-3, with a tentative D call TRBD2 (6 bases). V lost 4 bases to trimming and J lost 2 bases, with 16 bases between them. Germline CDR1 reads SQVTM; CDR2 reads ANQGSEA. The CDR3 sequence is 15 residues long. The CDR3 protein is CSVVRYSGITDTQYF. The DNA of the CDR3 is TGCAGCGTTGTCCGATATAGCGGCATCACAGATACGCAGTATTTT.

The DNA for the CDR3 is TGTGCCAGCAATCGAGGGACTGAGCAGTTCTTC. Translation gives CASNRGTEQFF. The gene calls are TRBV6-4 and TRBJ2-1; D tentatively fits TRBD1 or TRBD2 (5 bases each). With 7 bases removed from V and 9 bases from J, the gap between germline ends came to 10 bases. Germline CDR1 reads MRHNA; CDR2 reads SNTAGT. This CDR3 is 11 amino acids long.

The genes are TRBV5-1 and TRBJ1-1, with TRBD1 as a possible D gene (6 bases). V lost 2 bases to trimming and J lost 1 base, with 12 bases between them. CDR1 SGHRS and CDR2 YFSETQ come from the germline V gene. This CDR3 is built from 15 residues. CDR3 nucleotide sequence: TGCGCCAGCAGCTTCCTTGGGACACAGAACACTGAAGCTTTCTTT. This sequence encodes CASSFLGTQNTEAFF. Full variable domain (rest looked up from reference TRBV5-1 and TRBJ1-1): KAGVTQTPRYLIKTRGQQVTLSCSPISGHRSVSWYQQTPGQGLQFLFEYFSETQRNKGNFPGRFSGRQFSNSRSEMNVSTLELGDSALYLCASSFLGTQNTEAFFGQGTRLTVV.

The genes are TRBV30 and TRBJ2-7; D gene unclear. Germline CDR1 and CDR2: GTSNPN and SVGIG (reference sequence). This CDR3 contains 13 residues. Trimming pared 3 bases from V and 2 bases from J, leaving 11 bases between. CDR3 sequence: CAWRPSPTYEQYF. CDR3 DNA: TGTGCCTGGAGACCCTCACCTACCTACGAGCAGTACTTC.

The chain employs TRBV28 and TRBJ2-1, with D perhaps given as TRBD1 or TRBD2 (6 bases each). Germline lookup yields CDR1 MDHEN and CDR2 SYDVKM. This CDR3 comprises 15 residues. With 7 bases removed from V and 5 bases from J, the gap between germline ends came to 18 bases. The CDR3 is CASMNLGGSHNEQFF. The CDR3 region has the DNA TGTGCCAGCATGAACCTAGGGGGGAGCCACAATGAGCAGTTCTTC.

The V gene is TRBV27, the J gene TRBJ1-4; possible D gene TRBD1, 5 bases. V was pared by 1 base and J by 7 bases, with 10 bases between. CDR1 and CDR2 from the germline V gene are MNHEY and SMNVEV (reference sequence). This CDR3 has 14 amino acids. CDR3 coding DNA: TGTGCCAGCAGTTTATTGGGGGGTACTGAAAAACTGTTTTTT. Protein: CASSLLGGTEKLFF.

This clone was picked up one time. The CDR3 loop reads CASSLREGYNEQFF. CDR3 nucleotide sequence: TGTGCCAGCTCACTACGAGAAGGATACAATGAGCAGTTCTTC. The chain uses TRBV18 and TRBJ2-1; no clear D gene. CDR3 size: 14 residues. Trimming took 4 bases from V and 4 from J, leaving 11 bases between them. From germline, CDR1 is KGHSH and CDR2 LQKENI.

This chain uses TRBV4-3 with TRBJ2-1; 8 bases are shared with TRBD2. Germline V gene data show CDR1 as LGHNA and CDR2 as YSLEER. The junction had 17 bases not matched to a gene; V was cut back by 1 base and J by 9 bases. The CDR3 is 18 residues long. The CDR3 reads CASSQGFFGRGTKSEQFF. CDR3 DNA: TGCGCCAGCAGCCAAGGTTTTTTCGGGAGGGGTACAAAGAGTGAGCAGTTCTTC.

As for this clone: Within the sample, other DNA sequences also encode this same CDR3. The chain couples TRBV5-1 to TRBJ2-7; the match to TRBD1 covers 11 bases. The V and J ends lost 4 bases and 0 bases, in that order; junction bases with no gene match: 3. Germline CDR1 and CDR2: SGHRS and YFSETQ. The CDR3 consists of 15 residues. This CDR3 reads CASSPGTGGSYEQYF. CDR3 in DNA: TGCGCCAGCAGCCCCGGGACAGGGGGCTCCTACGAGCAGTACTTC. Full variable domain (remainder filled in from reference TRBV5-1 and TRBJ2-7): KAGVTQTPRYLIKTRGQQVTLSCSPISGHRSVSWYQQTPGQGLQFLFEYFSETQRNKGNFPGRFSGRQFSNSRSEMNVSTLELGDSALYLCASSPGTGGSYEQYFGPGTRLTVT.

The rearrangement uses TRBV18 and TRBJ1-1; D is unclear. V dropped 3 bases and J dropped 5 bases, with 22 bases sitting between them. Germline V lookup: CDR1 KGHSH, CDR2 LQKENI. The CDR3 runs to 17 residues. The CDR3 here is CASSPLGRPIGDTEAFF. CDR3 coding DNA: TGTGCCAGCTCACCTCTCGGTCGGCCCATCGGTGATACTGAAGCTTTCTTT.

The V and J genes are TRBV20-1 and TRBJ2-7; no reliable D call. CDR1 is DFQATT and CDR2 is SNEGSKA in the germline V gene (reference sequence). V dropped 6 bases and J dropped 7 bases, with 13 bases sitting between them. The CDR3 covers 11 residues. As DNA, the CDR3 is TGCAGTGCCGCGACCCTTAGAGAGCAGTACTTC. Protein: CSAATLREQYF.

The V call is TRBV13, the J call TRBJ1-5, with D uncertain. The CDR3 contains 14 residues. Per germline, CDR1 PRHDT and CDR2 FYEKMQ (reference sequence). Deletions cut 2 bases from V and 7 bases from J, with 12 bases between. In DNA, the CDR3 is TGTGCCAGCAGCTTATCGGGGAGTCCCCAGCCCCAGCATTTT. Translated, it gives CASSLSGSPQPQHF.

The chain employs TRBV5-4 and TRBJ2-1; 7 bases match TRBD2. Germline assignment: CDR1 SGHNT and CDR2 YYREEE (reference sequence). This CDR3 contains 16 residues. The V and J ends lost 3 bases and 4 bases, in that order; junction bases with no gene match: 10. CDR3 coding DNA: TGTGCCAGCAGCTCCATGCTAGCGGCCGTTTACAATGAGCAGTTCTTC. Protein sequence: CASSSMLAAVYNEQFF.

The chain uses TRBV19 and TRBJ1-2; 7 nucleotides align to TRBD1. This CDR3 is 11 amino acids long. V gave up 10 bases and J gave up 6 bases; unmatched junction bases: 5. The germline V gene encodes CDR1 LNHDA and CDR2 SQIVND (reference sequence). CDR3 nucleotide sequence: TGTGCCACCCGACAGGGTGATGGCTACACCTTC. Encoded protein: CATRQGDGYTF.

The J gene is TRBJ2-4, the V gene TRBV10-3; perhaps TRBD2 as D (6 bases). Germline CDR1 and CDR2: ENHRY and SYGVKD. V shed 8 bases and J shed 8 bases, with 16 bases lying between them. CDR3 size: 13 residues. The CDR3: CAIRDSGRDIQYF. CDR3 in DNA: TGTGCCATCCGGGACTCGGGCAGGGACATTCAGTACTTC.